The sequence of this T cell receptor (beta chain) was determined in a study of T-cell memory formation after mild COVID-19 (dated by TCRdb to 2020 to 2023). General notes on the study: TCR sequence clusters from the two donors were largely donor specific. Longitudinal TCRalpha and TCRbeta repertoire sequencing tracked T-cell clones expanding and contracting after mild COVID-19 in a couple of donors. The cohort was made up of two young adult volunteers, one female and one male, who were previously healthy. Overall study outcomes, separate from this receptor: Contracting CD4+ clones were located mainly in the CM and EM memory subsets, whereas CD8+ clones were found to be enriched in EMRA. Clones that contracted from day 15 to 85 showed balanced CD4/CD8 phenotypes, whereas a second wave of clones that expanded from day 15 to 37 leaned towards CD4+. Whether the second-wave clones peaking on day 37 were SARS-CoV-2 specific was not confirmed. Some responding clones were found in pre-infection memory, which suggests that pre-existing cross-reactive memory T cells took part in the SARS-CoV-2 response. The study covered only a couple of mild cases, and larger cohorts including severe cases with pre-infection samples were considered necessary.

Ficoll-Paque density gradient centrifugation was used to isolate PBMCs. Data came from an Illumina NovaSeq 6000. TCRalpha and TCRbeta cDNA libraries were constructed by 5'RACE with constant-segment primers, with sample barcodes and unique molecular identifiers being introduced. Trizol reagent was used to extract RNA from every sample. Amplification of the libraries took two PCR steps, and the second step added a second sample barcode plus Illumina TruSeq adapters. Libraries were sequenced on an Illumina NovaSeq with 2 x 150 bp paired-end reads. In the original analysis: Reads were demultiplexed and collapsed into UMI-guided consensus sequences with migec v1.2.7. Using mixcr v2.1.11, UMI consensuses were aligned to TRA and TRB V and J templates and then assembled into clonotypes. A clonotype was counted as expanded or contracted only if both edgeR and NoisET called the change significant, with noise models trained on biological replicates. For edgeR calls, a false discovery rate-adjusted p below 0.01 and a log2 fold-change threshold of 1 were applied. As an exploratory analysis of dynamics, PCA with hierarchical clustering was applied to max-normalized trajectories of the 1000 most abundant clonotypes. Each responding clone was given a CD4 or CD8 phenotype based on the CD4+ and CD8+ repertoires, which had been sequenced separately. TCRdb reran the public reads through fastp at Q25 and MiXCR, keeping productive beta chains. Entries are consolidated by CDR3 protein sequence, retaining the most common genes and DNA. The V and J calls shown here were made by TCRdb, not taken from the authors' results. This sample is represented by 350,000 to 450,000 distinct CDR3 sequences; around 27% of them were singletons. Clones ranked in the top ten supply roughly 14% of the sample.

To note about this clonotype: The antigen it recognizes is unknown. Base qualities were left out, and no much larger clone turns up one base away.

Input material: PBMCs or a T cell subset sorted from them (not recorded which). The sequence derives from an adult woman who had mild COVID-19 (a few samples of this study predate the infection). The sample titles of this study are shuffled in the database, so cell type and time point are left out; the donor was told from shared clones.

The bases are TGCAGCGTTGAACAGCCCCACAATGAGCAGTTCTTC. Its coded protein is CSVEQPHNEQFF. The rearrangement joined TRBV29-1 to TRBJ2-1, with the D gene not clear enough to name. The CDR3 starts with the cysteine, ends with the phenylalanine, and has 12 residues. Only the CDR3 part of the read is kept: 36 bases, read in frame from the first base. V is shortened by 2 bases, J by 5 bases, and the region joining them spans 7 bases. The germline V gene provides CDR1 SQVTM and CDR2 ANQGSEA.